Below, 10 T cell receptor beta chains from the same sample are listed, as sequenced in a study of post-analysis software for immune sequencing data. Overall study findings and caveats: With TRBV5-6, TRBV5-1 and TRBV20-1 included, about five TRBV segments were more frequent in patients than in controls.

These receptors have no identified antigens. Researchers reported that TCR beta cDNA libraries carried unique molecular identifiers. MiXCR was run by TCRdb on the PCR reads, yielding one entry per CDR3 protein. The table lists about 540,000 distinct CDR3 sequences, about a third of them singletons. The sequencing input was blood. These receptors were obtained from a girl between 2 and 17 years old with multiple sclerosis.

The V call is TRBV2, the J call TRBJ2-3; D is ambiguous. The CDR3 spans 18 residues. The germline gives CDR1 SNHLY, CDR2 FYNNEI. Deletions cut 0 bases from V and 6 bases from J, with 22 bases between. CDR3 sequence: CASSEAKGWSGVVDTQYF. CDR3 DNA: TGTGCCAGCAGTGAAGCAAAGGGTTGGAGTGGGGTGGTCGATACGCAGTATTTT.

The chain uses TRBV5-1 and TRBJ1-4, with D perhaps TRBD1 (5 bases). V was trimmed by 3 bases and J by 7 bases, leaving 19 bases between them. The germline gives CDR1 SGHRS, CDR2 YFSETQ. The CDR3 runs 16 residues. The CDR3 DNA reads TGCGCCAGCAGCTCCAGTCCGGGACGCCACGGTGAAAAACTGTTTTTT. Residues: CASSSSPGRHGEKLFF.

This clonotype was seen a few times. This chain links TRBV20-1 with TRBJ1-2, with D maybe TRBD1 (5 bases). The germline V and J ends were trimmed by 3 bases and 2 bases, with 16 bases remaining between them. This CDR3 comprises 15 residues. The germline gives CDR1 DFQATT, CDR2 SNEGSKA (reference sequence). In DNA form, the CDR3 reads TGCAGTGCTAGGCCGCCGGGACCGACAAACTATGGCTACACCTTC. Translating it yields CSARPPGPTNYGYTF.

This clonotype was found a few times. CDR3 in amino acids: CASSSRASGSARSYNEQFF. The CDR3 DNA reads TGTGCCAGCAGCTCGAGGGCTAGCGGGTCGGCGAGGTCCTACAATGAGCAGTTCTTC. The chain recombines TRBV7-8 with TRBJ2-1; 8 bases are shared with TRBD2. The V gene's germline CDR1 is SGHVS and CDR2 FQNEAQ. The CDR3 runs 19 residues. The junction had 15 bases not matched to a gene; V was cut back by 4 bases and J by 1 base.

This clonotype was detected a few times. The chain links TRBV27 to TRBJ1-2; D ambiguous. V lost 5 bases to trimming and J lost 3 bases, with 13 bases between them. Germline V lookup: CDR1 MNHEY, CDR2 SMNVEV (reference sequence). This CDR3 region has 14 residues. CDR3 region: CASSRQEGYYGYTF. The CDR3 DNA is TGTGCCAGCAGTCGCCAGGAGGGATACTATGGCTACACCTTC.

This clonotype has just a few counts. The chain employs TRBV10-3 and TRBJ2-5, with unresolved D. V dropped 4 bases and J dropped 5 bases, with 20 bases sitting between them. The CDR3 has 16 residues. CDR1 and CDR2 from the germline V gene are ENHRY and SYGVKD. Here the CDR3 DNA reads TGTGCCATCAGTGTTGGTAGCAGTGCGATGGGGGAGACCCAGTACTTC. Translating it yields CAISVGSSAMGETQYF.

This clonotype was detected a few times. The rearrangement uses TRBV11-1 and TRBJ1-2; D is perhaps TRBD1 (5 bases). The CDR3 loop spans 15 amino acids. V lost 2 bases and J lost 4, with 14 bases in between. Germline CDR1 and CDR2: SGHAT and FQDESV (reference sequence). In DNA, the CDR3 is TGTGCCAGCAGCTTAAACTCCGGGACTGTCTATGGCTACACCTTC. This gives the protein CASSLNSGTVYGYTF.

The chain employs TRBV20-1 and TRBJ2-7; TRBD2 agrees at 8 bases. The V segment lost 3 bases and the J segment 4 bases; nucleotides outside the gene matches: 8. The CDR3 has 14 residues. Germline V gene sequence: CDR1 DFQATT, CDR2 SNEGSKA (reference sequence). For the CDR3, the DNA is TGCAGTGCTAGTCGAGCGGGGGATTGGTACGAGCAGTACTTC. This encodes CSASRAGDWYEQYF.

The CDR3 region has the DNA TGCGCCAGCAGGGAGGGGACTAGCGGGGGCACAGATACGCAGTATTTT. It yields the protein CASREGTSGGTDTQYF. The rearrangement uses TRBV5-1 and TRBJ2-3; 13 bases match TRBD2. Trimming cost V 5 bases and J 1 base; bases outside gene matches: 4. The CDR3 spans 16 residues. CDR1 is SGHRS and CDR2 is YFSETQ in the germline V gene.

The chain recombines TRBV5-1 with TRBJ1-5; 9 bases match TRBD1. Trimming took 4 bases from V and 6 from J; bases not matched to a gene: 5. The CDR3 runs 14 residues. The germline gives CDR1 SGHRS, CDR2 YFSETQ. The chain's CDR3 is CASSPGTGIQPQHF. CDR3 bases: TGCGCCAGCAGCCCCGGGACAGGGATTCAGCCCCAGCATTTT. Based on the CDR3 plus reference TRBV5-1 and TRBJ1-5, the full variable domain is KAGVTQTPRYLIKTRGQQVTLSCSPISGHRSVSWYQQTPGQGLQFLFEYFSETQRNKGNFPGRFSGRQFSNSRSEMNVSTLELGDSALYLCASSPGTGIQPQHFGDGTRLSIL.